The text below deals with one TCR beta chain. For TCRbeta, the library was prepared with unique molecular identifiers. TCRdb re-called the PCR reads through MiXCR, storing one row per CDR3 protein. The repertoire holds approximately 350,000 distinct CDR3 sequences, about an eighth seen once, with about 4.5% in the top ten. This sample stems from a study of T-cell reconstitution after alpha-beta-depleted transplantation in children. Deletions cut 4 bases from V and 7 bases from J, with 25 bases between. CDR3 length: 17 residues. Specimen: PBMCs, collected from the stem cell graft. The V and J genes are TRBV12-3 or TRBV12-4 and TRBJ1-2; D is ambiguous. This clonotype was sampled from a human donor who donated a stem cell graft to a child with Fanconi anemia. The CDR3 sequence is CASSSGRRSLFLGGYTF. The CDR3, as DNA: TGTGCCAGCAGTTCTGGACGGAGGTCACTATTTCTTGGTGGCTACACCTTC.